The 17 T cell receptor beta chains presented below share a single source sample, sequenced in a study of a mutant IDH1 vaccine in newly diagnosed glioma (dated by TCRdb to 2020 to 2022). Their antigen targets remain unknown. Sample time point, as interpreted from the label and publication: week 5, during vaccination. Every vaccine dose consisted of 300 ug of a 20-mer mutant IDH1 peptide in Montanide, administered subcutaneously together with topical imiquimod. The library was produced with the immunoSEQ multiplex PCR assay. What TCRdb holds here is the immuneACCESS table cut down to in-frame rearrangements. Part of the clones is not present; checked against another copy, under half of the missing clones reflect an unresolved V gene, and the others are unexplained. In all, the sample holds 50,000 to 55,000 clones, and about 77% of those were seen once. 5.2% of the sample lies in the top ten. Source: PBMCs, taken from a glioma patient whose treatment included an IDH1 peptide vaccine. These receptor sequences come from a man between 50 and 59 years old with glioma.

The CDR3 bases are TGCGCCAGCAGCTCCGGCGGGGCGCAGGGGCCCCAGCATTTT. Amino acid sequence: CASSSGGAQGPQHF. The chain combines TRBV5-1 with TRBJ1-5, with TRBD1 as a possible D gene (5 bases). This CDR3 spans 14 amino acids. The V gene lost 3 bases and the J gene lost 9 bases, with 16 bases spanning the gap. The germline V gene encodes CDR1 SGHRS and CDR2 YFSETQ.

In its sample, this clone was seen once. This sequence joins TRBV5-6 and TRBJ2-7; TRBD1 might be the D (6 bases). The CDR3 covers 13 residues. The germline gives CDR1 SGHDT, CDR2 YYEEEE. V was clipped by 2 bases and J by 1 base, with 7 bases between them. The CDR3, as DNA: TGTGCCAGCAGCTTACAGGGTTCCTACGAGCAGTACTTC. Its translation: CASSLQGSYEQYF.

CDR3 nucleotide sequence: TGTGCCAGCAGTTTAGGTCAGGGGCGCTATGGCTACACCTTC. Its translation is CASSLGQGRYGYTF. The chain is built from TRBV27 and TRBJ1-2; D is perhaps TRBD1 (6 bases). This CDR3 contains 14 residues. Germline V lookup: CDR1 MNHEY, CDR2 SMNVEV (reference sequence). With 2 bases removed from V and 4 bases from J, the gap between germline ends came to 11 bases.

This clone was seen a few times. The chain combines TRBV6-1 with TRBJ2-5, with D perhaps TRBD1 or TRBD2 (5 bases each). The length of the CDR3 is 12 residues. Germline CDR1 reads MNHNS; CDR2 reads SASEGT. V lost 7 bases and J lost 4, with 10 bases in between. CDR3 loop: CASIGGIETQYF. The CDR3 coding sequence is TGTGCCAGCATTGGGGGTATAGAGACCCAGTACTTC.

The rearrangement joins TRBV2 to TRBJ1-2; TRBD1 is a possible D gene (6 bases). Looked up from germline, CDR1 is SNHLY and CDR2 is FYNNEI. This CDR3 is 15 amino acids long. V was clipped by 2 bases and J by 5 bases, with 15 bases between them. DNA for the CDR3: TGTGCCAGCAGTGAATCAGCCAGGGGATCGTATGGCTACACCTTC. This gives the protein CASSESARGSYGYTF.

The rearrangement links TRBV5-1 to TRBJ1-5; unclear D gene. V dropped 2 bases and J dropped 0 bases, with 3 bases sitting between them. The CDR3 is 13 amino acids. Germline values: CDR1 SGHRS, CDR2 YFSETQ. The CDR3 nucleotides are TGCGCCAGCAGCTTTAGTAGCAATCAGCCCCAGCATTTT. This sequence encodes CASSFSSNQPQHF.

V usage is TRBV19 and J usage is TRBJ1-1; tentative D call: TRBD1 (6 bases). The CDR3 covers 13 residues. Germline CDR1 and CDR2: LNHDA and SQIVND (reference sequence). V was cut by 7 bases and J by 5 bases, with 14 bases left in between. The DNA of the CDR3 is TGTGCCAGTATTCGGAGGGGGGGGACTGAAGCTTTCTTT. Its protein is CASIRRGGTEAFF.

The genes are TRBV9 and TRBJ2-2; 13 nucleotides match TRBD2. The V and J ends lost 3 bases and 0 bases, in that order; junction bases with no gene match: 5. Germline values: CDR1 SGDLS, CDR2 YYNGEE. The CDR3 consists of 18 residues. CDR3 region: CASSAGTSGVANTGELFF. CDR3 DNA: TGTGCCAGCAGCGCCGGGACTAGCGGGGTGGCGAACACCGGGGAGCTGTTTTTT.

DNA for the CDR3: TGTGCCAGCAGTGTGGGACAGGGGTCTGAAAAACTGTTTTTT. The encoded protein is CASSVGQGSEKLFF. The chain carries TRBV6-1 and TRBJ1-4, with TRBD1 identical over 10 bases. The germline V gene encodes CDR1 MNHNS and CDR2 SASEGT. The CDR3 covers 14 residues. J was trimmed by 7 bases and V by 4 bases; bases with no gene match: 3.

This rearrangement joins TRBV7-2 to TRBJ2-6; D unclear. CDR1 is SGHTA and CDR2 is FQGNSA in the germline V gene. The CDR3 is made up of 15 amino acids. Deletions cut 5 bases from V and 0 bases from J, with 8 bases between. CDR3 nucleotides: TGTGCCAGCAGCCCCAGGCTCTCTGGGGCCAACGTCCTGACTTTC. Translating gives CASSPRLSGANVLTF.

Only a few counts were recorded for this clone. The CDR3 DNA reads as TGTGCCAGCAGGGAGGTTAATCAGCCCCAGCATTTT. Its translation is CASREVNQPQHF. The chain uses TRBV2 and TRBJ1-5; D unclear. Germline assignment: CDR1 SNHLY and CDR2 FYNNEI. V shed 6 bases and J shed 4 bases, with 7 bases lying between them. CDR3 length: 12 residues.

J is TRBJ1-2 and V is TRBV5-6; 8 bases are a match to TRBD1. Germline V gene data show CDR1 as SGHDT and CDR2 as YYEEEE. J was trimmed by 7 bases and V by 4 bases; bases with no gene match: 9. CDR3 length equals 14 residues. The CDR3 spells CASSPLDRVSGYTF. The CDR3 nucleotides are TGTGCCAGCAGCCCCCTGGACAGGGTATCTGGCTACACCTTC.

The chain uses TRBV7-6 and TRBJ1-6; D is unresolved. Trimming pared 5 bases from V and 9 bases from J, leaving 11 bases between. The CDR3 loop spans 13 amino acids. Germline V gene lookup returns CDR1 SGHVS and CDR2 FNYEAQ. CDR3 nucleotides: TGTGCCAGCAGCCCCGCTGGAAGTTCACCCCTCCACTTT. This gives the protein CASSPAGSSPLHF.

This clone was found once. The sample carries other DNA sequences with the same CDR3. This chain uses TRBV5-6 with TRBJ1-1; TRBD1 might be the D (5 bases). The CDR3 is 13 residues long. Trimming left V 2 bases short and J 2 bases short, with 7 bases between. Germline V lookup: CDR1 SGHDT, CDR2 YYEEEE. The CDR3 DNA is TGTGCCAGCAGCTTTGACAGTAACACTGAAGCTTTCTTT. This codes for CASSFDSNTEAFF.

V and J are TRBV18 and TRBJ1-6; TRBD1 matches at 7 bases. Per the germline V gene, CDR1 is KGHSH and CDR2 is LQKENI. CDR3 length: 18 residues. J lost 3 bases, V lost 2 bases, and 10 bases had no gene match. CDR3 amino acids: CASSPSPGRGDYNSPLHF. In DNA, the CDR3 is TGTGCCAGCTCACCATCCCCTGGCAGGGGGGACTATAATTCACCCCTCCACTTT.

This clone was picked up a small number of times. The V and J genes are TRBV30 and TRBJ1-5; no firm D call. This CDR3 region has 12 residues. Trimming cost V 2 bases and J 6 bases, with 8 bases left between them. The germline V gene has CDR1 GTSNPN and CDR2 SVGIG (reference sequence). In DNA, the CDR3 is TGTGCCTGGAGTTTGGGAGGTCAGCCCCAGCATTTT. Its translation: CAWSLGGQPQHF. Full variable domain (missing parts from reference TRBV30 and TRBJ1-5): SQTIHQWPATLVQPVGSPLSLECTVEGTSNPNLYWYRQAAGRGLQLLFYSVGIGQISSEVPQNLSASRPQDRQFILSSKKLLLSDSGFYLCAWSLGGQPQHFGDGTRLSIL.

CDR3 in DNA: TGTGCCAGCAGCTTAAGGCTCGGGGGGAACACTGAAGCTTTCTTT. Translated, it gives CASSLRLGGNTEAFF. The rearrangement joins TRBV7-2 to TRBJ1-1, with D possibly being TRBD1 (5 bases). Trimming stripped 2 bases from V and 1 base from J, with 11 bases between. Germline-derived CDR1 and CDR2 are SGHTA and FQGNSA. This CDR3 has 15 residues.